These 25 T cell receptor beta chains were sequenced from one sample in a study of T cells in Graves' hyperthyroidism and ophthalmopathy. Researchers took RNA transcripts and amplified the TCR beta CDR3 regions from them. TCR CDR3 underwent first-round RT-PCR with the HTBI primer set. One entry per CDR3 protein results from TCRdb running MiXCR on the multiplex PCR reads. In the table there are 200,000 to 300,000 distinct CDR3 sequences, approximately 25% of which are singletons. The sample consisted of blood. The receptors shown here come from a woman in her forties with Graves' ophthalmopathy.

This clonotype was seen only a few times. This could be a read error, since a much larger clone is one nucleotide away. The chain recombines TRBV5-1 with TRBJ1-1; 8 bases agree with TRBD1. V lost 3 bases to trimming and J lost 5 bases; unmatched junction nucleotides: 12. The germline V gene encodes CDR1 SGHRS and CDR2 YFSETQ. This CDR3 region has 16 residues. CDR3 DNA sequence: TGCGCCAGCAGCTCCTGGGGCCGGGACAGGAGGACTGAAGCTTTCTTT. It translates to CASSSWGRDRRTEAFF.

This chain connects TRBV12-3 or TRBV12-4 to TRBJ1-1; D is undetermined. Deletions cut 7 bases from V and 7 bases from J, with 16 bases between. This CDR3 contains 13 residues. The CDR3 DNA is TGTGCCAGCACCCAGGCGGTAGCGGGTGAAGCTTTCTTT. Its translation: CASTQAVAGEAFF.

This clonotype was counted many times. The V gene is TRBV7-2, the J gene TRBJ2-5, with D perhaps assigned TRBD1 or TRBD2 (5 bases each). The germline CDR1 and CDR2 sequences are SGHTA and FQGNSA. V was shortened by 5 bases and J by 5 bases, with 18 bases between the two germline ends. CDR3 length equals 15 residues. The CDR3 DNA reads as TGTGCCAGCAGCGTTGATTGGGGGTCCGGTGAGACCCAGTACTTC. Translation gives CASSVDWGSGETQYF.

Note on this clonotype: At one boundary the junction diverges from the germline segment, which might be a read error. The chain employs TRBV4-1 and TRBJ1-2, with TRBD1 as a possible D gene (5 bases). The germline CDR1 and CDR2 sequences are MGHRA and YSYEKL. The CDR3 is 14 residues long. CDR3 residues: CASSQVRGRRGYIF. The CDR3 region has the DNA TGCGCCAGCAGCCAAGTTCGAGGTCGGAGGGGCTACATCTTC.

Ten or more counts support this clonotype. V and J are TRBV5-1 and TRBJ1-2, with D perhaps matching TRBD1 (6 bases). V lost 0 bases, J lost 5 bases, and 11 bases lay in between. Germline loops: CDR1 SGHRS, CDR2 YFSETQ. The CDR3 extends over 14 amino acids. The CDR3: CASSLAQGRYGYTF. The CDR3 DNA reads as TGCGCCAGCAGCTTGGCCCAGGGGAGGTATGGCTACACCTTC.

This clonotype was counted at least ten times. The V gene is TRBV7-2, the J gene TRBJ1-1; the D gene is possibly TRBD1 (6 bases). The CDR3 runs 13 residues. The germline CDR1 and CDR2 sequences are SGHTA and FQGNSA. Trimming took 3 bases from V and 7 from J, leaving 12 bases between them. CDR3 in DNA: TGTGCCAGCAGCTTGGACAGAGCCCGTGAAGCTTTCTTT. Encoded protein: CASSLDRAREAFF.

This sequence joins TRBV18 and TRBJ1-5; D unresolved. V was shortened by 3 bases and J by 7 bases, with 10 bases between the two germline ends. CDR1 is KGHSH, CDR2 LQKENI, per germline. The CDR3 is 13 amino acids. The CDR3 protein is CASSPDDKQPQHF. The CDR3 bases are TGTGCCAGCTCACCTGACGACAAGCAGCCCCAGCATTTT.

This clonotype appeared many times. The V call is TRBV25-1, the J call TRBJ1-2, with 10 positions matching TRBD1. The length of the CDR3 is 15 residues. The germline gives CDR1 MGHDK, CDR2 SYGVNS. The J segment lost 6 bases and the V segment lost 6 bases, leaving 10 bases of the junction unmatched. CDR3 region: CASSDPGTGVNGYTF. Here the CDR3 DNA reads TGTGCCAGCAGCGACCCCGGGACAGGGGTTAATGGCTACACCTTC.

This clonotype showed up many times. The chain employs TRBV12-3 or TRBV12-4 and TRBJ2-5, with TRBD2 matching over 11 bases. V lost 7 bases and J lost 1; bases outside the gene matches: 14. The CDR3 has 18 residues. CDR3 coding DNA: TGTGCCAGCACCCTCCTGTCGCGACTAGCGGGGATCCAAGAGACCCAGTACTTC. Protein sequence: CASTLLSRLAGIQETQYF.

This clonotype occurred many times. The chain links TRBV6-5 to TRBJ1-1; D remains ambiguous. The CDR3 has 13 residues. CDR1 is MNHEY, CDR2 SVGAGI, per germline. The V end lost 10 bases, the J end lost 1 base, and 13 bases lay between the germline ends. The CDR3 loop reads CATTKGGNTEAFF. The DNA of the CDR3 is TGTGCCACTACGAAGGGCGGGAACACTGAAGCTTTCTTT.

This clonotype was recorded many times. This CDR3 is CASTGLALSYEQYF. The CDR3 DNA is TGTGCCAGCACGGGACTAGCGCTTTCCTACGAGCAGTACTTC. The gene calls are TRBV28 and TRBJ2-7; 10 positions match TRBD2. The CDR3 totals 14 residues. Germline V lookup: CDR1 MDHEN, CDR2 SYDVKM. The junction had 4 bases not matched to a gene; V was cut back by 7 bases and J by 1 base.

This clonotype was seen once. J is TRBJ2-7 and V is TRBV6-5, with TRBD2 matching over 12 bases. The V segment lost 2 bases and the J segment 0 bases; nucleotides outside the gene matches: 5. The CDR3 spans 17 residues. Looked up from germline, CDR1 is MNHEY and CDR2 is SVGAGI. The CDR3: CASSYKTSGRFSYEQYF. The CDR3 DNA reads as TGTGCCAGCAGTTACAAGACTAGCGGGAGATTCTCCTACGAGCAGTACTTC.

This clonotype has at least ten counts. The chain recombines TRBV19 with TRBJ1-5; TRBD1 matches at 8 bases. The CDR3 has 15 amino acids. V lost 1 base, J lost 5 bases, and 4 bases stayed unmatched. The germline gives CDR1 LNHDA, CDR2 SQIVND (reference sequence). The CDR3: CASSIGQDRDQPQHF. DNA for the CDR3: TGTGCCAGTAGTATAGGACAGGACAGGGATCAGCCCCAGCATTTT.

The CDR3 is CASSHTDRAVRGYTF. CDR3 coding DNA: TGTGCCAGCAGTCACACGGACAGGGCGGTAAGAGGCTACACCTTC. The rearrangement links TRBV12-3 or TRBV12-4 to TRBJ1-2; 8 nucleotides align to TRBD1. This CDR3 has 15 amino acids. Losses at the gene ends were 5 bases for V and 8 bases for J; bases not matched to a gene: 13.

This clonotype appeared many times. J is TRBJ1-2 and V is TRBV6-5; D might be TRBD1 (6 bases). CDR3 length: 13 residues. V gave up 3 bases and J gave up 7 bases, with 12 bases separating them. Looked up from germline, CDR1 is MNHEY and CDR2 is SVGAGI. The CDR3 DNA reads TGTGCCAGCAGTTATTTACAGGGTAGTGGCTACACCTTC. It encodes CASSYLQGSGYTF.

This clonotype occurred many times. The J gene is TRBJ2-4, the V gene TRBV6-5, with D possibly matching TRBD1 (5 bases). V lost 4 bases and J lost 0, with 7 bases in between. Germline CDR1 MNHEY, CDR2 SVGAGI. This CDR3 comprises 14 residues. The CDR3 DNA reads TGTGCCAGCAGTTTACAGGTAGCCAAAAACATTCAGTACTTC. Translation: CASSLQVAKNIQYF.

Concerning this clonotype itself: The germline gene is not matched at one end of the junction; a read error may be the cause. The chain uses TRBV7-2 and TRBJ2-7, with a weak D call TRBD2 (5 bases). The CDR3 spans 15 residues. Germline assignment: CDR1 SGHTA and CDR2 FQGNSA. CDR3 residues: CASSTGRADSYEQCF. Written as DNA, the CDR3 is TGTGCCAGCAGCACCGGACGAGCGGATAGTTACGAGCAGTGCTTC.

This clonotype came up many times. This sequence joins TRBV12-3 or TRBV12-4 and TRBJ2-5; D possibly corresponds to TRBD1 (6 bases). This CDR3 region has 15 residues. The V and J ends lost 3 bases and 2 bases respectively, with 13 bases between them. Here the CDR3 reads CASSFDYGQQETQYF. CDR3 DNA: TGTGCCAGCAGTTTTGACTATGGACAGCAAGAGACCCAGTACTTC.

This sequence joins TRBV12-3 or TRBV12-4 and TRBJ1-3, with D hard to call. The CDR3 sequence is 11 residues long. The V end was cut by 2 bases, the J end by 11 bases, with 7 bases between. DNA for the CDR3: TGTGCCAGCAGTTTACAAAGGGCCATATATTTT. Translation: CASSLQRAIYF.

The J gene is TRBJ1-2, the V gene TRBV2; no reliable D call. Trimming removed 5 bases from V and 8 bases from J, with 12 bases in between. This CDR3 has 12 residues. Germline V gene sequence: CDR1 SNHLY, CDR2 FYNNEI. CDR3 sequence reads: CASSRAQEGYTF. For the CDR3, the DNA is TGTGCCAGCAGTAGGGCGCAGGAGGGCTACACCTTC.

The chain links TRBV15 to TRBJ2-7, with a tentative D call TRBD1 (6 bases). The length of the CDR3 is 15 residues. The V end was cut by 3 bases, the J end by 3 bases, with 15 bases between. The V gene's germline CDR1 is LNHNV and CDR2 YYDKDF (reference sequence). CDR3 in DNA: TGTGCCACCAGCAGCCTGGGACAAGGGGACTACGAGCAGTACTTC. Encoded protein: CATSSLGQGDYEQYF.

In its sample, this clonotype was seen many times. The rearrangement joins TRBV28 to TRBJ2-7; a weak D match, TRBD1 (6 bases). The CDR3 contains 15 residues. Trimming pared 4 bases from V and 3 bases from J, leaving 16 bases between. The germline V gene encodes CDR1 MDHEN and CDR2 SYDVKM. CDR3 nucleotides: TGTGCCAGCAGTTGGATAAGTGGGACAAACTACGAGCAGTACTTC. The encoded protein is CASSWISGTNYEQYF. Drawing the rest from reference TRBV28 and TRBJ2-7, the complete variable domain is DVKVTQSSRYLVKRTGEKVFLECVQDMDHENMFWYRQDPGLGLRLIYFSYDVKMKEKGDIPEGYSVSREKKERFSLILESASTNQTSMYLCASSWISGTNYEQYFGPGTRLTVT.

This clonotype was picked up many times. The gene calls are TRBV12-3 or TRBV12-4 and TRBJ1-2, with D hard to call. V lost 6 bases, J lost 3 bases, and 11 bases lay in between. This CDR3 has 13 amino acids. This chain's CDR3 is CASSLERYYGYTF. The CDR3 DNA reads TGTGCCAGCAGCCTTGAAAGGTACTATGGCTACACCTTC.

This clonotype was recorded many times. The chain couples TRBV11-2 to TRBJ2-7; either TRBD1 or TRBD2 may fit D (5 bases each). The germline V gene has CDR1 SGHAT and CDR2 FQNNGV. V lost 5 bases, J lost 3 bases, and 14 bases lay in between. The CDR3 loop spans 14 amino acids. The CDR3 nucleotides are TGTGCCAGCAGCACCGTGGGGGTGGTCTACGAGCAGTACTTC. Translation: CASSTVGVVYEQYF.

The sample holds many counts of this clonotype. The chain employs TRBV6-2 or TRBV6-3 and TRBJ1-1; D not resolved. CDR3 length: 12 residues. Germline loops: CDR1 MNHEY, CDR2 SVGEGT. Between the trimmed V and J ends, which lost 5 bases and 9 bases, there was a span of 13 bases. CDR3 protein: CASSTVTPQAFF. In nucleotides, the CDR3 is TGTGCCAGCAGTACCGTCACACCCCAAGCTTTCTTT.